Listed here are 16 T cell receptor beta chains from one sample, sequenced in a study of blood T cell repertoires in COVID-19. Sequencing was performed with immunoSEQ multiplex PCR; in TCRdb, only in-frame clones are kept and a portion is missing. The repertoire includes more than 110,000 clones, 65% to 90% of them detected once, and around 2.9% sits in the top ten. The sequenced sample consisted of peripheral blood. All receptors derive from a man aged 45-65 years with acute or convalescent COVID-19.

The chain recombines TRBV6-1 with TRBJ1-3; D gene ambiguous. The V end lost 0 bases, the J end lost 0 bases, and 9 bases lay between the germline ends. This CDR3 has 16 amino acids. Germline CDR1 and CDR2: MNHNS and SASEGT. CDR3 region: CASSEAAAISGNTIYF. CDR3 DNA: TGTGCCAGCAGTGAAGCGGCGGCTATCTCTGGAAACACCATATATTTT.

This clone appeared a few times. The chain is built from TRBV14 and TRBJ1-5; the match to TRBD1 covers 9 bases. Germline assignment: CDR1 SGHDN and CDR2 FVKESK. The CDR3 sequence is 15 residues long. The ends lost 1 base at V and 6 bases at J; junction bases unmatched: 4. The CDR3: CASSQVGQGSQPQHF. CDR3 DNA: TGTGCCAGCAGCCAAGTGGGACAGGGCTCTCAGCCCCAGCATTTT.

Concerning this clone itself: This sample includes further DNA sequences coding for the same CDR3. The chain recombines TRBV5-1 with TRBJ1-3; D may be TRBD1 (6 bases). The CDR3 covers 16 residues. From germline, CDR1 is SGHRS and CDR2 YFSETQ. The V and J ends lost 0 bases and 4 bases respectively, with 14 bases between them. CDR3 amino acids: CASSLALLQGGNTIYF. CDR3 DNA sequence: TGCGCCAGCAGCTTGGCTCTATTACAGGGAGGAAACACCATATATTTT.

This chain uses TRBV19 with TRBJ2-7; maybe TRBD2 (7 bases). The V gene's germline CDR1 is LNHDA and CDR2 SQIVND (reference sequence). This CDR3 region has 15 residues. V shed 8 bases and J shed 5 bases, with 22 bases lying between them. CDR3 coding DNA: TGTGCCAGTTCCCGTCGCGGGGGCCAAGGGAACGAGCAGTACTTC. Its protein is CASSRRGGQGNEQYF.

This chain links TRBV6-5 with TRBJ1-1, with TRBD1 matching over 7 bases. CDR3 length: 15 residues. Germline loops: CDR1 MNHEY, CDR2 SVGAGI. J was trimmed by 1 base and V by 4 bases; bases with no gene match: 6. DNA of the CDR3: TGTGCCAGCAGTTCGGCCGGGACAGCGAACACTGAAGCTTTCTTT. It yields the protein CASSSAGTANTEAFF.

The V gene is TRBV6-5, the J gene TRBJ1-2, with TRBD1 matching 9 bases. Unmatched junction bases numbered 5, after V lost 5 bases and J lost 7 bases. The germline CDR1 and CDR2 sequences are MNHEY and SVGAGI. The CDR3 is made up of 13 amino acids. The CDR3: CASSPDRGRGYTF. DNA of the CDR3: TGTGCCAGCAGTCCGGACAGGGGCCGTGGCTACACCTTC.

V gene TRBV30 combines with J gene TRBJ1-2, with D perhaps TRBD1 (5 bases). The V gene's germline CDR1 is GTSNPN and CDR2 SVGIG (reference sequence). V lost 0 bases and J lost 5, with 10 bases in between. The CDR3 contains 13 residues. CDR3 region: CAWSVAGRYGYTF. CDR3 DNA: TGTGCCTGGAGTGTGGCAGGGAGGTATGGCTACACCTTC.

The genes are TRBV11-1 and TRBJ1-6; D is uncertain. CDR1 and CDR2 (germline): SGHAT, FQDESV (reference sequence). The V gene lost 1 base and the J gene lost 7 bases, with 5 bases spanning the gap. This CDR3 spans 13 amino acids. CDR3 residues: CASSLGRNSPLHF. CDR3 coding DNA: TGTGCCAGCAGCTTAGGGAGAAATTCACCCCTCCACTTT.

For the CDR3, the DNA is TGCGCCAGCTCTCCAGACAAAGTCCACTTTCCTCGCTACGAGCAGTACTTC. Translation gives CASSPDKVHFPRYEQYF. The chain recombines TRBV4-1 with TRBJ2-7; no clear D gene. CDR1 and CDR2 (germline): MGHRA, YSYEKL. Trimming pared 8 bases from V and 3 bases from J, leaving 26 bases between. This CDR3 contains 17 residues.

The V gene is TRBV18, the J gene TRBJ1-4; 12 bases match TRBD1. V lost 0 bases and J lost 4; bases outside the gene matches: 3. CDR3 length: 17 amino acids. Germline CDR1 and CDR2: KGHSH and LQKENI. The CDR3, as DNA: TGTGCCAGCTCACCACCGGGACAGGGGGCTTTTAATGAAAAACTGTTTTTT. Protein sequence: CASSPPGQGAFNEKLFF.

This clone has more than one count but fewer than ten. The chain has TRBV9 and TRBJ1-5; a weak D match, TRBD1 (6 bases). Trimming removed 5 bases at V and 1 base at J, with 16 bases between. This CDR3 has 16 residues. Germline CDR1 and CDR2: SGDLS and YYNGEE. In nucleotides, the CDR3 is TGTGCCAGCAGTCTTGGGGGCCCGGGGAGCAATCAGCCCCAGCATTTT. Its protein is CASSLGGPGSNQPQHF.

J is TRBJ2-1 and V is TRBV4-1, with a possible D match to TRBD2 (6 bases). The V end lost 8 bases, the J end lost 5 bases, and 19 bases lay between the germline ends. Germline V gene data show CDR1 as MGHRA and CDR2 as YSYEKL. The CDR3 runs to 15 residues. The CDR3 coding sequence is TGCGCCAGCGCCCCGCGGGACCAGTCAGACAATGAGCAGTTCTTC. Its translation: CASAPRDQSDNEQFF.

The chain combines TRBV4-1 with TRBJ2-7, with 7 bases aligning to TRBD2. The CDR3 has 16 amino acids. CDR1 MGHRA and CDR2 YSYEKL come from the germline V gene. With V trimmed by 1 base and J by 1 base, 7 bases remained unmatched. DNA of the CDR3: TGCGCCAGCAGCCAAGTGGGCGGGGGAACGTCCTACGAGCAGTACTTC. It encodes CASSQVGGGTSYEQYF.

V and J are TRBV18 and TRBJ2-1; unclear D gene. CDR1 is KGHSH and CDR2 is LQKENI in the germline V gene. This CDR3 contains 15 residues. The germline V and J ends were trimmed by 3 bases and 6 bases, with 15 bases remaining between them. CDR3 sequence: CASSPNQIRSNEQFF. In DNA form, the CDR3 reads TGTGCCAGCTCACCCAATCAGATACGTTCCAATGAGCAGTTCTTC.

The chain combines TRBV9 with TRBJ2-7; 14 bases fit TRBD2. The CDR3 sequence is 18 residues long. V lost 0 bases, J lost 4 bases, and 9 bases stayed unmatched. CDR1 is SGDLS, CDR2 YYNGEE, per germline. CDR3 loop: CASSVGTSGRRLGYEQYF. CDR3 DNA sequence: TGTGCCAGCAGCGTAGGGACTAGCGGGAGGAGGCTGGGGTACGAGCAGTACTTC.

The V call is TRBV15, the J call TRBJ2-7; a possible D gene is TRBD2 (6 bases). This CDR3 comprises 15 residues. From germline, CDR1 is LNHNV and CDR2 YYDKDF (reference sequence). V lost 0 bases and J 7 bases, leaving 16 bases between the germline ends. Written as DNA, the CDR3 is TGTGCCACCAGCAGAGACCCGGAGGGTTACCTAGAGCAGTACTTC. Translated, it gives CATSRDPEGYLEQYF.